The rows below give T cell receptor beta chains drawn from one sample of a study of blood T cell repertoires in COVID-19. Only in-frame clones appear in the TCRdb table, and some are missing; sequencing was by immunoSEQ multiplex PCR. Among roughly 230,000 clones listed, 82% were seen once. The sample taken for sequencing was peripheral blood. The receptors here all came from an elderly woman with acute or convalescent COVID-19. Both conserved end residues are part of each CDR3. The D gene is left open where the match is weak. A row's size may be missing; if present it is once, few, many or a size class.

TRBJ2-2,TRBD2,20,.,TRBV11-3,CASSLTLGLAGALNTGELFF,TGTGCCAGCAGCTTAACCCTGGGACTAGCGGGGGCCCTAAACACCGGGGAGCTGTTTTTT
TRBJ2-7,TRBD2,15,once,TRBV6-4,CASSDSRGLATEQYF,TGTGCCAGCAGTGACTCGAGAGGACTAGCAACCGAGCAGTACTTC
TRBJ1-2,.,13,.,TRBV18,CASSSEVSEGYTF,TGTGCCAGCTCATCGGAGGTCTCTGAGGGCTACACCTTC
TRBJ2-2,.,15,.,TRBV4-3,CASSQEQLNTGELFF,TGCGCCAGCAGCCAAGAACAGCTGAACACCGGGGAGCTGTTTTTT
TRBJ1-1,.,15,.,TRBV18,CASSPAAAANTEAFF,TGTGCCAGCTCACCAGCAGCGGCAGCGAACACTGAAGCTTTCTTT
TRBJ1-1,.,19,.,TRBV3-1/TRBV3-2,CASSQPSGGTRQGNTEAFF,TGTGCCAGCAGCCAACCCTCGGGGGGAACCAGGCAGGGGAACACTGAAGCTTTCTTT
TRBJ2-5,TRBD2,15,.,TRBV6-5,CASTRLAGAQETQYF,TGTGCCAGCACCAGACTAGCGGGGGCCCAAGAGACCCAGTACTTC
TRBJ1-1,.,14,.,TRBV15,CATSRGGTNTEAFF,TGTGCCACCAGCAGGGGGGGAACGAACACTGAAGCTTTCTTT
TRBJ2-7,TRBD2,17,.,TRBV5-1,CASSLGSHGLAGFEQYF,TGCGCCAGCAGCTTGGGATCCCATGGACTAGCGGGGTTCGAGCAGTACTTC
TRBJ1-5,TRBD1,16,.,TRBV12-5,CASGGDIDRGYQPQHF,TGTGCTAGTGGGGGAGATATCGACAGGGGATATCAGCCCCAGCATTTT
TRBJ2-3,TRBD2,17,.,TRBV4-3,CASSQDVQRGTADTQYF,TGCGCCAGCAGCCAAGACGTACAGCGGGGTACCGCAGATACGCAGTATTTT
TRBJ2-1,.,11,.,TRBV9,CASSGAYEQFF,TGTGCCAGCAGCGGAGCCTATGAGCAGTTCTTC
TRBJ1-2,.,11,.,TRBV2,CASTPTYGYTF,TGTGCCAGCACCCCAACTTATGGCTACACCTTC
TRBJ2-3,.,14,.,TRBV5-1,CASSFGARGDTQYF,TGCGCCAGCAGCTTTGGCGCCAGAGGGGATACGCAGTATTTT
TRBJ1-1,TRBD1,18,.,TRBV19,CASINAGQGALRRTEAFF,TGTGCCAGTATCAACGCGGGACAGGGGGCTCTTCGACGCACTGAAGCTTTCTTT
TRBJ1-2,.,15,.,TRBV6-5,CASSYSFAGNYGYTF,TGTGCCAGCAGTTACTCGTTCGCAGGGAACTATGGCTACACCTTC
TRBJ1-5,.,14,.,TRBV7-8,CASSLGAGSQPQHF,TGTGCCAGCAGCTTAGGGGCAGGCTCGCAGCCCCAGCATTTT
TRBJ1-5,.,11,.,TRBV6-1,CASSEYGAGVF,TGTGCCAGCAGTGAATATGGGGCCGGAGTTTTT
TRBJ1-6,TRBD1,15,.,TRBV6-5,CASSYLGQGNSPLHF,TGTGCCAGCAGTTACCTGGGACAGGGTAATTCACCCCTCCACTTT
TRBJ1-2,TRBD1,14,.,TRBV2,CASSPGQRVYGYTF,TGTGCCAGCAGCCCGGGACAGCGAGTATATGGCTACACCTTC
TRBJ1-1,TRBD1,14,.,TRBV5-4,CASSSGTGHTEAFF,TGTGCCAGCAGCTCCGGGACAGGGCACACTGAAGCTTTCTTT
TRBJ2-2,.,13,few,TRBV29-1,CSSKQPNTGELFF,TGCAGCTCCAAACAGCCGAACACCGGGGAGCTGTTTTTT
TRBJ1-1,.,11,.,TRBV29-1,CSAPGDTEAFF,TGCAGCGCACCAGGGGACACTGAAGCTTTCTTT
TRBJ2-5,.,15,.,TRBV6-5,CASSYALRPEETQYF,TGTGCCAGCAGTTACGCTTTGAGGCCTGAGGAGACCCAGTACTTC
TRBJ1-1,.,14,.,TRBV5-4,CASSFQGHNTEAFF,TGTGCCAGCAGCTTTCAGGGACATAACACTGAAGCTTTCTTT
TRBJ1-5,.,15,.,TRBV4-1,CASSQGGRKDQPQHF,TGCGCCAGCAGCCAAGGAGGGAGGAAAGATCAGCCCCAGCATTTT
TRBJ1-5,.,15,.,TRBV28,CASRTEDNSNQPQHF,TGTGCCAGCAGGACAGAAGATAATAGCAATCAGCCCCAGCATTTT
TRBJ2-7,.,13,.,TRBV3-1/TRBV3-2,CASSLAGSYEQYF,TGTGCCAGCAGCCTTGCAGGCTCCTACGAGCAGTACTTC
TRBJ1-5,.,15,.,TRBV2,CASSVLGGSSQPQHF,TGTGCCAGCAGCGTCTTGGGGGGGAGTTCTCAGCCCCAGCATTTT
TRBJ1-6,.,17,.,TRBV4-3,CASSQDGGFRRNSPLHF,TGCGCCAGCAGCCAAGATGGAGGCTTCCGGAGGAATTCACCCCTCCACTTT
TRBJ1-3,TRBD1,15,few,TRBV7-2,CASSLAPGGGNTIYF,TGTGCCAGCAGCTTAGCCCCAGGGGGAGGAAACACCATATATTTT
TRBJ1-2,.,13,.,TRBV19,CASSIPGHYGYTF,TGTGCCAGTAGTATCCCAGGGCACTATGGCTACACCTTC
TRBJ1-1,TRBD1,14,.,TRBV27,CASTATGLNTEAFF,TGTGCCAGCACAGCGACAGGGCTGAACACTGAAGCTTTCTTT
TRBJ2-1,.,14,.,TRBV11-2,CATAGGLGNNEQFF,TGTGCCACCGCCGGAGGGTTGGGAAACAATGAGCAGTTCTTC
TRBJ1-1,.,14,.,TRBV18,CASSPGPASTEAFF,TGTGCCAGCTCACCGGGGCCAGCCAGCACTGAAGCTTTCTTT
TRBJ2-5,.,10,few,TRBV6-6,CASLQETQYF,TGTGCCAGTCTACAAGAGACCCAGTACTTC
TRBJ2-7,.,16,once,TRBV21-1,CASTRTLPSGVYEQYF,TGTGCCAGCACCCGAACCCTGCCTAGCGGGGTATACGAGCAGTACTTC
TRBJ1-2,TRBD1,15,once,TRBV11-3,CASSKQGELDYGYTF,TGTGCCAGCAGCAAACAGGGGGAACTAGACTATGGCTACACCTTC
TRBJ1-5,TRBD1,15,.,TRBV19,CASSTVRGSNQPQHF,TGTGCCAGTAGTACAGTCAGGGGGAGCAATCAGCCCCAGCATTTT
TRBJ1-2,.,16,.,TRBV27,CASRSPGDPLGYGYTF,TGTGCCAGCCGCTCGCCGGGTGATCCCCTCGGATATGGCTACACCTTC
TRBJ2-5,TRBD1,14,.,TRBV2,CASSDRTGEETQYF,TGTGCCAGCAGTGATCGGACAGGAGAAGAGACCCAGTACTTC
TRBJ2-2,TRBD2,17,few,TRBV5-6,CASSRGGRGRSTGELFF,TGTGCCAGCAGCCGCGGCGGGAGGGGTAGATCCACCGGGGAGCTGTTTTTT
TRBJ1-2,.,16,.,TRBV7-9,CASSLPWTASNYGYTF,TGTGCCAGCAGCTTACCCTGGACAGCTTCTAACTATGGCTACACCTTC
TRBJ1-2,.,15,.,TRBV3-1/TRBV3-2,CASSPPDSRGGGYTF,TGTGCCAGCAGCCCGCCGGACAGTCGGGGGGGTGGCTACACCTTC
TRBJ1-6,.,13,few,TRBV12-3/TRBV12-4,CASRALINSPLHF,TGTGCCAGCAGGGCCCTCATTAATTCACCCCTCCACTTT
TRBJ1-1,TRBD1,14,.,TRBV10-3,CAISAGQGNTEAFF,TGTGCCATCAGTGCGGGACAGGGGAACACTGAAGCTTTCTTT
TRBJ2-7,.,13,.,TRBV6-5,CASSYGAPSEQYF,TGTGCCAGCAGTTATGGGGCACCTTCCGAGCAGTACTTC
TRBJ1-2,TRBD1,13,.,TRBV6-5,CASRWNRGDGYTF,TGTGCCAGCAGGTGGAACAGGGGGGACGGCTACACCTTC
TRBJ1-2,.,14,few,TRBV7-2,CASSLAQGNYGYTF,TGTGCCAGCAGCTTAGCGCAGGGGAACTATGGCTACACCTTC
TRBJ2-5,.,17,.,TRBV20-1,CSASPQFSGVSWETQYF,TGCAGTGCTAGTCCCCAATTTTCGGGGGTGTCATGGGAGACCCAGTACTTC
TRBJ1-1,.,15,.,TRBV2,CASSVRGVKNTEAFF,TGTGCCAGCAGTGTTCGGGGAGTTAAGAACACTGAAGCTTTCTTT
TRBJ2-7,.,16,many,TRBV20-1,CSASSLPGVSAYEQYF,TGCAGTGCTAGTTCTCTCCCGGGAGTTTCCGCCTACGAGCAGTACTTC
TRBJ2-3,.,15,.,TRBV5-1,CASSSQVVGTDTQYF,TGCGCCAGCAGCTCACAGGTAGTTGGCACAGATACGCAGTATTTT
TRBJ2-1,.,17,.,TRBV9,CASSGDPGGHTRNEQFF,TGTGCCAGCAGCGGAGACCCAGGGGGGCACACACGCAATGAGCAGTTCTTC
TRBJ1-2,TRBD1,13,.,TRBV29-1,CSAPDRGLYGYTF,TGCAGCGCACCGGACAGGGGACTTTATGGCTACACCTTC
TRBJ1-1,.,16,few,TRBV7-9,CASSSLGEGTNTEAFF,TGTGCCAGCAGCTCCCTGGGGGAGGGGACGAACACTGAAGCTTTCTTT